The clone carrying this T cell receptor beta chain was seen a few times. Its cognate antigen is unknown. The data were obtained in a study of response to subunit inactivated influenza vaccine. TCRdb reprocessed the RT-PCR reads via MiXCR and lists one record per CDR3 protein. The table includes roughly 700,000 distinct CDR3 sequences, about 15% detected once. Study-wide findings and caveats: The authors put forward the suggestion that each seasonal influenza vaccination may bring in only a limited number of new T cells.

V was shortened by 0 bases and J by 3 bases, with 14 bases between the two germline ends. The CDR3 has 16 amino acids. Germline V gives CDR1 KGHSH, CDR2 LQKENI. This sample comprised PBMCs from blood, obtained 14 days before vaccination. The chain has TRBV18 and TRBJ1-1; possible D gene TRBD1, 5 bases. This TCR was sampled from a man between 50 and 59 years old who received an inactivated influenza vaccine. The CDR3 nucleotides read TGTGCCAGCTCACCACCGTTAGGGGAGGCGGACACTGAAGCTTTCTTT. Its translation is CASSPPLGEADTEAFF.